This T cell receptor beta chain emerged from a study of blood T cell repertoires in COVID-19. This clone was seen just once. The method was immunoSEQ multiplex PCR; TCRdb's version includes in-frame clones alone and lacks a portion of them. Among about 92,000 clones, 80% were seen once, and the ten largest hold approximately 8.7%. Germline CDR1 and CDR2: SGHDN and FVKESK. J was trimmed by 1 base and V by 4 bases; bases with no gene match: 5. This CDR3 is 15 amino acids long. This TCR was recovered from a man aged 50 to 59 who had recovered from COVID-19. The gene calls are TRBV14 and TRBJ2-7; TRBD2 matches at 9 bases. The sequenced sample consisted of peripheral blood. The CDR3 protein is CASSPSGVVSYEQYF. The CDR3, as DNA: TGTGCCAGCAGCCCTAGCGGGGTAGTATCCTACGAGCAGTACTTC.